This T cell receptor (beta chain) was documented in a study of blood T cell repertoires in COVID-19. The V gene's germline CDR1 is MDHEN and CDR2 SYDVKM. This CDR3 has 17 amino acids. The V segment lost 4 bases and the J segment 8 bases; nucleotides outside the gene matches: 14. Repertoires were generated with immunoSEQ multiplex PCR, while TCRdb's copy carries only in-frame clones and drops some. The sample contains about 140,000 clones, 80% to 85% of which appear only once. The sequence was collected from a human donor in a cohort sampled during active COVID-19. The V gene is TRBV28, the J gene TRBJ1-4; TRBD1 agrees at 9 bases. The sequencing sample was made of peripheral blood. Here the CDR3 DNA reads TGTGCCAGCAGTTCACGCACAGGGGGCCCTAGCGGGGAAAAACTGTTTTTT. It yields the protein CASSSRTGGPSGEKLFF.